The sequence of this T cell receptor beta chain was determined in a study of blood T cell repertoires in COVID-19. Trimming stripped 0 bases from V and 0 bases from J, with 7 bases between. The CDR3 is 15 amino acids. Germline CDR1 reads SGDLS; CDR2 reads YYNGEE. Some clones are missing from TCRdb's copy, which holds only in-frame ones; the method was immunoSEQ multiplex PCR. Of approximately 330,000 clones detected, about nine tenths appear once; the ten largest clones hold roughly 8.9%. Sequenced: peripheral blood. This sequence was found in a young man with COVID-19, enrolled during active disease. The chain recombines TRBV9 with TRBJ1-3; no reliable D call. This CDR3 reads CASSVVAGSGNTIYF. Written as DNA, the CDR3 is TGTGCCAGCAGCGTAGTTGCGGGCTCTGGAAACACCATATATTTT.